The sequence of this T cell receptor (beta chain) was determined in a study of cytomegalovirus exposure and HLA in healthy donors. Overall study findings and caveats: Presence/absence comparisons presumed near-even sequencing depth among donors.

Notes on this clone: Its antigen remains unidentified.

This CDR3 is built from 16 residues. Germline V CDR1 and CDR2: SGHTA, FQGNSA. The junction had 10 bases not matched to a gene; V was cut back by 6 bases and J by 2 bases. Primers for the PCR totalled 60 Vbeta and 13 Jbeta. Produced via immunoSEQ multiplex PCR; TCRdb's table is partial and in-frame only. The sample holds about 82,000 clones; around 78% are singletons and the top ten take less than 7%. The sequence was collected from a male donor in good health and CMV-seropositive. The chain is built from TRBV7-2 and TRBJ2-1; 7 bases agree with TRBD2. Sequenced input: PBMCs. The CDR3 loop is CASSPSRSGAYNEQFF. In nucleotides, the CDR3 is TGTGCCAGCAGTCCTTCCCGGAGCGGGGCCTACAATGAGCAGTTCTTC.